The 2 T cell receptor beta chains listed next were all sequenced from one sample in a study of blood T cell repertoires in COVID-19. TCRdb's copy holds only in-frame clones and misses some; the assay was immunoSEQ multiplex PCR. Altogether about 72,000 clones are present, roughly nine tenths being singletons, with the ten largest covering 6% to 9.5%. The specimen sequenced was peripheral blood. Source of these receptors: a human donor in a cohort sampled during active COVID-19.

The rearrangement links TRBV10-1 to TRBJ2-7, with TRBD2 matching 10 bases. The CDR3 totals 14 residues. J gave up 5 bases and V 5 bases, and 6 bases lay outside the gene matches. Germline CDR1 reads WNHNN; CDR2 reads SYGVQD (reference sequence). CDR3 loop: CASSPSGGAHEQYF. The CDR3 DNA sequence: TGCGCCAGCAGTCCAAGCGGGGGGGCACACGAGCAGTACTTC.

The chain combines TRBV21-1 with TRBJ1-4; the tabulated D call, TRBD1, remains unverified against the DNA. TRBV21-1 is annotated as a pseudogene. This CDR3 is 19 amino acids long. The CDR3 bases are TGTGCCAGCAGCAAAGTTGTTTGGGGTTATCTCCCTAGGGGTGAAAAACTGTTTTTT. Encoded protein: CASSKVVWGYLPRGEKLFF.